This T cell receptor beta chain was retrieved from a study of regulatory T cells in long-lasting Graves disease. The overall study: Patients met the persistent Graves' disease definition after over 5 years of antithyroid drugs with positive TSH receptor antibodies.

The CDR3 totals 14 residues. V was cut by 0 bases and J by 8 bases, with 15 bases left in between. Germline CDR1 is SGHRS and CDR2 is YFSETQ. iRepertoire HTBI primers and Arm-PCR of CDR3 regions built TCR beta libraries. TCRdb analysed the multiplex PCR reads with MiXCR anew, one entry per CDR3 protein. The table lists about half a million distinct CDR3 sequences, about 22% of them singletons. Time point described: persistent/refractory GD, antithyroid drugs over 5 years with positive TRAb. Extracted RNA from PBMCs served as the source of the TCR library. The diagnosis of Graves' disease used American Thyroid Association guidelines. A blood draw put approximately 9 milliliters of peripheral blood into EDTA tubes.

The starting material was peripheral blood mononuclear cells (PBMCs), obtained when the disease was refractory, from a patient treated with antithyroid drugs. The chain links TRBV5-1 to TRBJ2-7; the D gene could be TRBD1 or TRBD2 (5 bases each). This TCR came from a female donor with Graves disease. The CDR3, as DNA: TGCGCCAGCAGCTTGGGGCAGGGACCTACGAAGCAGTACTTC. Amino acid sequence: CASSLGQGPTKQYF.